The clone carrying this T cell receptor (beta chain) has only a few counts. Antigen specificity is unknown. CDR1 is SGHTA and CDR2 is FQGNSA in the germline V gene. Trimming removed 7 bases from V and 9 bases from J, with 10 bases in between. CDR3 size: 11 residues. The use of a sample-barcoded 5' primer and a J-beta primer mix characterized a second PCR of 7 to 11 cycles. TCRdb reprocessed the 5' RACE reads via MiXCR and lists one record per CDR3 protein. Among over 1,500,000 distinct CDR3 sequences listed, 30% to 40% were seen once. The data were taken from a study of blood T cells in healthy people across ages. Study outcomes and limitations: Estimated diversity across one million T cells was deemed an underestimate.

The sequencing input was blood. The source of this sequence is a human donor in good health. The chain joins TRBV7-2 to TRBJ2-1, with D tentatively TRBD2 (6 bases). The CDR3, as DNA: TGTGCCAGCACCTTGGGGGGTGAGCAGTTCTTC. Its protein is CASTLGGEQFF.